The entry below describes one T cell receptor (beta chain). This clonotype has a handful of counts. Which antigen it targets is not known. No qualities accompany the bases; no much larger clone lies one base away. From the cysteine up to the phenylalanine, the CDR3 has a length of 17 residues. Solely the CDR3 DNA is kept, with 51 bases framed from the first base. V is trimmed back by 6 bases and J by 5 bases, and the junction contains 16 bases that no gene match accounts for. The library relied on 5' RACE. These reads were obtained on an Illumina HiSeq 2000. A universal primer binding site was introduced by template switching, and a unique molecular identifier was present in the final cDNA, enabling accurate counting of TCR cDNA molecules. Specific primers in the conserved constant-segment region were used to synthesize first-strand cDNA for TCR alpha and beta chains. Each cDNA library was double barcoded, with a SMART-Mk sample barcode plus Illumina barcodes, to control for contamination. TruSeq adapter sequences and Illumina sample barcodes were added in two successive PCR steps. TCR alpha and beta cDNA libraries were sequenced on the Illumina HiSeq platform with custom primers. Regarding the original processing steps: MiGEC was used to process raw reads and extract unique molecular identifiers, and MiXCR was used to find CDR3 positions. For each individual, recombination models were inferred using an EM algorithm with the repgenHMM and IGoR tools. The tcR package in R was used for shared clonotype analysis, with sharing normalized by the product of cloneset sizes. To study raw recombination without the effects of thymic and clonal selection, out-of-frame nonproductive sequences were analyzed. TCRdb applied fastp at Q25 and MiXCR to the public reads, then kept only in-frame beta chains. Rows merge per CDR3 protein into single entries with the most common DNA and genes. The V and J calls here are based on TCRdb, not the publication. The sample has 540,000 or so distinct CDR3 sequences on record, about a fifth of them singletons. The top ten clonotypes cover around 0.47% of the sample.

This record comes from a study of identical twins (dated by TCRdb to about 2016). Some background on the complete study: To test whether fetal clonotypes persist, the study used deep sequencing on TCR alpha and beta repertoires from monozygotic twins, unrelated adults of various ages, and cord blood. To rule out contamination, replicate twin experiments were performed at different times with different library preparation protocols.

All donors were healthy Caucasians. The twin cohort consisted of three pairs of female monozygotic twins, all aged roughly 18 to 29 years. Positive isolation kits from Invitrogen were used to isolate CD4+ and CD8+ T cell populations. Overall results and qualifications from the work: Because the same donors could not be followed over many years, the conclusions depended on cross-sectional statistical analysis. Invariant T cells such as MAIT and iNKT could partly confound zero-insertion analyses, though diverse VJ usage argued against this for most clonotypes. Fewer insertions were carried by abundant cord blood beta clonotypes, a similar but weaker trend appeared in young adult naive repertoires, and no such trend appeared in memory repertoires. Compared with coincidental sharing between unrelated individuals, out-of-frame TCR alpha sequences shared between twins had an excess of sequences with low generation probability. Excess twin sharing in beta out-of-frame sequences was weaker because fewer shared sequences lowered the signal-to-noise ratio. Out-of-frame TCR alpha sharing in monozygotic twins was systematically underestimated by recombination models, whereas sharing between unrelated individuals was in agreement with the recombination models.

This same sample was also part of a study on yellow fever vaccine responses in identical twins. Reported in the second study: According to the authors, in identical twins the way T cells responded to vaccination appeared partly convergent and partly personalized. The study precisely tracked vaccine-responding T cell clones in identical twins.

The sample consisted of CD4+ T cells sorted from blood. The chain employs TRBV12-3 or TRBV12-4 and TRBJ2-1; 7 bases in between match TRBD2. This receptor was obtained from a woman between 18 and 30 years old in good health. CDR3 reads: CASSVGWRAGKHNEQFF. The DNA sequence reads TGTGCCAGCAGCGTAGGCTGGCGAGCGGGGAAGCACAATGAGCAGTTCTTC.